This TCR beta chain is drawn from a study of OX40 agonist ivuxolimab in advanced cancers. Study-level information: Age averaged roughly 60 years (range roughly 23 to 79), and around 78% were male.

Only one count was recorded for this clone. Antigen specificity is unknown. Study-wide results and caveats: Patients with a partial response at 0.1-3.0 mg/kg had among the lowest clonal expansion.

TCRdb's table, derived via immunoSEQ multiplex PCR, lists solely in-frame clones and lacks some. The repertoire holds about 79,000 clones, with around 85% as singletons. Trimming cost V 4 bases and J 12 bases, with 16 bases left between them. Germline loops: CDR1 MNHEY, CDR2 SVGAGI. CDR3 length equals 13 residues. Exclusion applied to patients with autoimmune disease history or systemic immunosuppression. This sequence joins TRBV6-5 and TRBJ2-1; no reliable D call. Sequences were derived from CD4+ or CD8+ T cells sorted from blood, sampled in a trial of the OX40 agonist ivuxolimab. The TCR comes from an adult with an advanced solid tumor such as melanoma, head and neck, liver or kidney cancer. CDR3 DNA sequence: TGTGCCAGCAGTTCTCGCCCCATGACCGGGCAGTTCTTC. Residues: CASSSRPMTGQFF.